This T cell receptor (beta chain) was recovered during a study of molecular identifiers for immune sequencing clone quantification. Study summary: Replicates partitioned RNA from approximately 20,000 or 98,000 naive CD8 cells into five parts, sequencing four.

In the case of this clonotype: The target antigen is unknown.

Study-wide results and caveats: Clones above 20 RNA copies contained over 98% of effector molecules and under 1% of naive molecules.

The CD8+CD4-CCR7+CD45RA+ phenotype defined the sorted naive CD8 T cells. Previously described methods and listed TCR primers were employed for the bulk TCR libraries. Each CDR3 protein is one row after TCRdb ran MiXCR on the PCR reads. The table has 8,800 or so distinct CDR3 sequences, 33% seen once; the top ten hold roughly 5%. V trimming: 0 bases; J trimming: 1 base; junction bases outside the gene matches: 9. The CDR3 sequence is 19 residues long. The V gene's germline CDR1 is SGHVS and CDR2 FQNEAQ. This chain links TRBV7-8 with TRBJ2-3; 11 bases fit TRBD2. Specimen: naive CD8+ T cells from blood, with Jurkat cell RNA spiked in. The sample's subset: FACS-sorted CD8+CD4-CCR7+CD45RA+ naive T cells. The sequence was collected from a human donor in good health. Some libraries in this study had Jurkat cell RNA spiked in. The CDR3 here is CASSLAPGTSGQGTDTQYF. CDR3 sequence (DNA): TGTGCCAGCAGCTTAGCACCCGGGACTAGCGGCCAAGGCACAGATACGCAGTATTTT.